The TCR beta chain described here comes from a study of radiotherapy plus CTLA-4 blockade in lung cancer (dated by TCRdb to the late 2010s). Looking at the study overall: Among enrolled patients, around 20% had an objective response and about 30% reached disease control.

What the research found in general, with its limitations: The strongest predictors of response were reported to be early dynamic shifts in blood T cell clones along with a rise in serum interferon-beta following radiation. After treatment with radiotherapy and ipilimumab, TCR clones that came from tumors expanded in the peripheral blood.

In this study, focal radiation therapy paired with CTLA-4 blockade (ipilimumab) was tested in patients who had chemo-refractory metastatic non-small-cell lung cancer. Notes on this clone: Its antigen remains undetermined. Qualities for individual bases were not recorded, and no much larger clone is one base off.

The library was built by means of the immunoSEQ multiplex PCR assay. In its TCRdb copy, this immuneACCESS table keeps in-frame sequences only and misses some clones. Where compared with another copy, unresolved V genes explain less than half of these, and the others have no known cause. This sample lists around 63,000 clones; 70% to 80% were detected once. Roughly 15% of the sample belongs to the ten largest clones. The CDR3 measures 12 amino acids from cysteine to phenylalanine. Only the CDR3 DNA is retained, 36 bases long and in frame from the first base. V is pared back by 3 bases and J by 6 bases, with 6 bases lying between the germline termini. CDR1 MNHEY and CDR2 SMNVEV are derived from the germline V gene (reference sequence).

The rearrangement combines TRBV27 with TRBJ2-1, with the D gene not confidently named. The sequence derives from a human donor with non-small cell lung cancer whose response to radiotherapy plus ipilimumab could not be evaluated. Some clones in this sample may be carry-over from other donors' samples. The specimen comprised peripheral blood, sampled from a patient treated with radiotherapy plus ipilimumab. The CDR3 region: CASSFPGNEQFF. The DNA sequence follows: TGTGCCAGCAGTTTCCCGGGCAATGAGCAGTTCTTC.